This TCR beta chain was recorded in a study of blood T cell repertoires in COVID-19. Study background: The United States, Italy and Spain supplied acute and convalescent COVID-19 samples. PBMCs, B-cell-depleted T cells, or T cells were the source of the cDNA or gDNA that made up the material.

V shed 0 bases and J shed 7 bases, with 13 bases lying between them. Germline CDR1 and CDR2: SNHLY and FYNNEI. The CDR3 has 16 residues. Study processing details: How many nucleated cells were present was estimated from reference gene primer amplification. Generated by immunoSEQ multiplex PCR, the TCRdb table keeps only in-frame clones and is missing some. V, J and clone size are taken as reported in that table, and D and trimming were inferred from the DNA itself. The sample carries about 98,000 clones, around 90% recorded once. The chain joins TRBV2 to TRBJ1-6, with D unresolved. This TCR was sampled from a man in his 70s with acute or convalescent COVID-19. The specimen was peripheral blood. The CDR3 DNA reads as TGTGCCAGCAGTGAAGCGGAGAGGGCCGCCAATTCACCCCTCCACTTT. The encoded protein is CASSEAERAANSPLHF.